Each of the 11 T cell receptor beta chains below was sequenced from the same sample in a study of blood T cell repertoires in COVID-19. Clones were sequenced by immunoSEQ multiplex PCR, and TCRdb holds only the in-frame ones, with some missing. The sample includes fewer than 350,000 clones, 70% to 90% of them seen just once. Material: peripheral blood. These receptors all come from a young woman with COVID-19, enrolled during active disease.

This clone turned up a few times. The chain couples TRBV4-1 to TRBJ2-7, with TRBD2 matching over 10 bases. The CDR3 has 16 amino acids. The V gene end was trimmed by 1 base and the J gene end by 5 bases; junction bases not matched to a gene: 8. Per germline, CDR1 MGHRA and CDR2 YSYEKL. In DNA form, the CDR3 reads TGCGCCAGCAGCCAAGCCGGAGCGGGGGGGCACCACGAGCAGTACTTC. It encodes CASSQAGAGGHHEQYF.

The rearrangement joins TRBV12-5 to TRBJ1-2; D is unresolved. The V end was cut by 0 bases, the J end by 0 bases, with 20 bases between. Germline values: CDR1 LGHNT, CDR2 FRNRAP. This CDR3 has 19 amino acids. CDR3 nucleotides: TGTGCTAGTGGTTTGGTTATGTTCGGAAATGATGGAGCTAACTATGGCTACACCTTC. Translation gives CASGLVMFGNDGANYGYTF.

V and J are TRBV4-1 and TRBJ2-7, with D perhaps TRBD1 (5 bases). The CDR3 loop spans 13 amino acids. Germline V lookup: CDR1 MGHRA, CDR2 YSYEKL. V lost 0 bases and J 4 bases, leaving 7 bases between the germline ends. The CDR3 spells CASSQEDSYEQYF. CDR3 sequence (DNA): TGCGCCAGCAGCCAAGAAGACAGTTACGAGCAGTACTTC.

V usage is TRBV4-1 and J usage is TRBJ1-5; D call uncertain. The germline V gene encodes CDR1 MGHRA and CDR2 YSYEKL. The CDR3 has 14 amino acids. Trimming shortened V by 2 bases and J by 5 bases, and 10 bases separated the two germline ends. DNA for the CDR3: TGCGCCAGCAGCCAACGGTGGGAGGATCAGCCCCAGCATTTT. Translation: CASSQRWEDQPQHF.

In its sample, this clone was seen once. J is TRBJ1-1 and V is TRBV6-5; D perhaps matches TRBD1 (5 bases). Trimming shortened V by 4 bases and J by 8 bases, and 11 bases separated the two germline ends. CDR1 is MNHEY and CDR2 is SVGAGI in the germline V gene. The CDR3 is made up of 12 amino acids. The CDR3 here is CASSSGIGEAFF. The CDR3 region has the DNA TGTGCCAGCAGTTCAGGGATCGGGGAAGCTTTCTTT.

V gene TRBV5-6 combines with J gene TRBJ1-4; TRBD1 is a possible D gene (6 bases). Trimming removed 4 bases from V and 2 bases from J, with 21 bases in between. Germline V gene sequence: CDR1 SGHDT, CDR2 YYEEEE. The CDR3 has 18 amino acids. CDR3 loop: CASSLGQGWKGTNEKLFF. The DNA of the CDR3 is TGTGCCAGCAGCCTAGGTCAGGGGTGGAAGGGGACTAATGAAAAACTGTTTTTT.

This chain uses TRBV28 with TRBJ1-1, with D maybe TRBD1 (6 bases). The V gene's germline CDR1 is MDHEN and CDR2 SYDVKM. This CDR3 has 14 amino acids. The V gene lost 6 bases and the J gene lost 0 bases, with 11 bases spanning the gap. For the CDR3, the DNA is TGTGCCAGCAGGCCATACAGGGTGAACACTGAAGCTTTCTTT. As protein: CASRPYRVNTEAFF.

The chain joins TRBV12-3 or TRBV12-4 to TRBJ2-1, with D unresolved. The CDR3 totals 13 residues. The V end lost 6 bases, the J end lost 7 bases, and 13 bases lay between the germline ends. Written as DNA, the CDR3 is TGTGCCAGCAGGTATGGCCCCTCGAATGAGCAGTTCTTC. It specifies CASRYGPSNEQFF.

This sequence joins TRBV27 and TRBJ1-2; perhaps TRBD1 as D (5 bases). Between the trimmed V and J ends, which lost 6 bases and 4 bases, there was a span of 15 bases. The germline V gene encodes CDR1 MNHEY and CDR2 SMNVEV (reference sequence). CDR3 length equals 14 residues. CDR3 sequence (DNA): TGTGCCAGCAGACAGGCGTATAACTTCTATGGCTACACCTTC. It translates to CASRQAYNFYGYTF.

The V call is TRBV20-1, the J call TRBJ1-2; possible D gene TRBD1, 5 bases. CDR1 and CDR2 from the germline V gene are DFQATT and SNEGSKA (reference sequence). The CDR3 spans 14 residues. V dropped 3 bases and J dropped 8 bases, with 19 bases sitting between them. The DNA for the CDR3 is TGCAGTGCTAGTCCCACGGTGGGGGGGGAAGGCTACACCTTC. This gives the protein CSASPTVGGEGYTF.

The chain carries TRBV6-5 and TRBJ2-3; D perhaps matches TRBD1 (6 bases). V lost 6 bases and J 4 bases, leaving 17 bases between the germline ends. The CDR3 is 15 amino acids. Germline V gene sequence: CDR1 MNHEY, CDR2 SVGAGI. The CDR3 spells CASSNGQYPADTQYF. CDR3 nucleotide sequence: TGTGCCAGCAGCAACGGACAGTACCCCGCAGATACGCAGTATTTT.